What follows are 18 T cell receptor beta chains derived from one specimen sequenced in a study of cytomegalovirus exposure and HLA in healthy donors. With 60 Vbeta and 13 Jbeta primers, the PCR was carried out. Sequencing used immunoSEQ multiplex PCR; TCRdb keeps in-frame clones, though not all of them. Among fewer than 200,000 clones listed, about 80% were seen once. Input material: PBMCs. Receptor source: a woman aged 45-60 years in good health and CMV-seronegative.

The rearrangement links TRBV15 to TRBJ1-2; D may be TRBD1 (5 bases). CDR3 length: 15 residues. Germline V CDR1 and CDR2: LNHNV, YYDKDF (reference sequence). Trimming stripped 0 bases from V and 8 bases from J, with 16 bases between. DNA for the CDR3: TGTGCCACCAGCAGAGATTTGGCGACAGTGGGAGGCTACACCTTC. Amino acid sequence: CATSRDLATVGGYTF.

The chain uses TRBV6-5 and TRBJ2-7, with TRBD1 matching over 7 bases. CDR1 and CDR2 from the germline V gene are MNHEY and SVGAGI. The CDR3 is 15 amino acids. Trimming took 2 bases from V and 3 from J; bases not matched to a gene: 7. The CDR3 DNA is TGTGCCAGCAGTTACCGGGACAGCCTTTTCTACGAGCAGTACTTC. Protein product: CASSYRDSLFYEQYF.

This sequence joins TRBV2 and TRBJ2-1, with TRBD2 matching over 10 bases. Unmatched junction bases numbered 16, after V lost 2 bases and J lost 3 bases. Germline CDR1 and CDR2: SNHLY and FYNNEI. This CDR3 has 20 residues. The CDR3 bases are TGTGCCAGCAGTGAATGGATCGCGACTAGCGGGCCTACTATCTACAATGAGCAGTTCTTC. This sequence encodes CASSEWIATSGPTIYNEQFF.

This rearrangement joins TRBV2 to TRBJ2-1; no clear D gene. The germline V and J ends were trimmed by 7 bases and 6 bases, with 10 bases remaining between them. The CDR3 is made up of 12 amino acids. Germline CDR1 and CDR2: SNHLY and FYNNEI. For the CDR3, the DNA is TGTGCCAGCAAACCCCCGGGCAATGAGCAGTTCTTC. Its translation is CASKPPGNEQFF. The variable domain in full, completed from reference TRBV2 and TRBJ2-1, reads EPEVTQTPSHQVTQMGQEVILRCVPISNHLYFYWYRQILGQKVEFLVSFYNNEISEKSEIFDDQFSVERPDGSNFTLKIRSTKLEDSAMYFCASKPPGNEQFFGPGTRLTVL.

The gene calls are TRBV6-5 and TRBJ2-5; TRBD1 matches 12 bases. The CDR3 covers 16 residues. Trimming at V came to 4 bases and at J to 5 bases, leaving 8 bases not matched to a gene. Germline assignment: CDR1 MNHEY and CDR2 SVGAGI. The CDR3 loop is CASSSGGTGGWETQYF. As DNA, the CDR3 is TGTGCCAGCAGTTCAGGGGGGACAGGGGGCTGGGAGACCCAGTACTTC.

The V and J genes are TRBV7-6 and TRBJ2-2; weak D call: TRBD2 (5 bases). Deletions cut 4 bases from V and 1 base from J, with 7 bases between. The CDR3 covers 14 residues. Germline CDR1 is SGHVS and CDR2 is FNYEAQ. CDR3 loop: CASSSGRNTGELFF. CDR3 DNA sequence: TGTGCCAGCAGCTCGGGAAGGAACACCGGGGAGCTGTTTTTT.

The chain recombines TRBV7-2 with TRBJ2-2, with TRBD1 as a possible D gene (6 bases). The CDR3 runs 17 residues. CDR1 and CDR2 (germline): SGHTA, FQGNSA. Trimming stripped 5 bases from V and 0 bases from J, with 16 bases between. In DNA, the CDR3 is TGTGCCAGCAGCGTTGACGGACAGTGGGCGAACACCGGGGAGCTGTTTTTT. It encodes CASSVDGQWANTGELFF.

The DNA of the CDR3 is TGTGCCAGCAGTTACCAGTCCTACGAGCAGTACTTC. This codes for CASSYQSYEQYF. The V call is TRBV28, the J call TRBJ2-7; D uncertain. CDR3 length equals 12 residues. The V end lost 4 bases, the J end lost 1 base, and 5 bases lay between the germline ends. CDR1 is MDHEN, CDR2 SYDVKM, per germline. Full variable domain (outside the CDR3, taken from reference TRBV28 and TRBJ2-7): DVKVTQSSRYLVKRTGEKVFLECVQDMDHENMFWYRQDPGLGLRLIYFSYDVKMKEKGDIPEGYSVSREKKERFSLILESASTNQTSMYLCASSYQSYEQYFGPGTRLTVT.

This rearrangement joins TRBV7-2 to TRBJ2-1; 8 nucleotides line up with TRBD1. Trimming took 4 bases from V and 0 from J; bases not matched to a gene: 2. The CDR3 sequence is 15 residues long. Germline V lookup: CDR1 SGHTA, CDR2 FQGNSA. The CDR3 loop reads CASSSTGDSYNEQFF. The CDR3 nucleotides are TGTGCCAGCAGCTCGACAGGGGACTCCTACAATGAGCAGTTCTTC. The whole variable domain, remainder taken from reference TRBV7-2 and TRBJ2-1, is GAGVSQSPSNKVTEKGKDVELRCDPISGHTALYWYRQSLGQGLEFLIYFQGNSAPDKSGLPSDRFSAERTGGSVSTLTIQRTQQEDSAVYLCASSSTGDSYNEQFFGPGTRLTVL.

CDR3 in DNA: TGTGCCAGCTCACCAAGGCAGGGGACGTTCTACGAGCAGTACTTC. Protein sequence: CASSPRQGTFYEQYF. The chain combines TRBV18 with TRBJ2-7; tentatively, D is TRBD1 (6 bases). The ends were cut back, 2 bases at V and 3 bases at J, with 14 bases in the middle. CDR3 size: 15 residues. Germline CDR1 is KGHSH and CDR2 is LQKENI.

The chain combines TRBV27 with TRBJ2-4, with 7 nucleotides matching TRBD1. With 4 bases clipped from V and 0 bases from J, the junction kept 3 bases outside the gene matches. The CDR3 is made up of 15 amino acids. CDR1 is MNHEY and CDR2 is SMNVEV in the germline V gene (reference sequence). The CDR3 here is CASSWTGLAKNIQYF. In DNA form, the CDR3 reads TGTGCCAGCAGTTGGACAGGATTAGCCAAAAACATTCAGTACTTC.

The V and J genes are TRBV28 and TRBJ1-1; 7 nucleotides match TRBD1. The V gene's germline CDR1 is MDHEN and CDR2 SYDVKM. J gave up 6 bases and V 9 bases, and 7 bases lay outside the gene matches. The CDR3 covers 12 residues. In DNA form, the CDR3 reads TGTGCCAGTTCCAGGGGGACGGCTGAAGCTTTCTTT. Protein sequence: CASSRGTAEAFF.

In its sample, this clone was seen once. Its ends do not fully match the called genes, so a read error is possible. The chain uses TRBV6-6 and TRBJ2-7; D unclear. The CDR3 has 12 amino acids. The germline V gene encodes CDR1 MNHNY and CDR2 SVGAGI (reference sequence). This CDR3 reads CANSYSLYEQYF. The CDR3 bases are TGTGCCAACAGTTACAGCCTCTACGAGCAGTACTTC.

V gene TRBV7-2 combines with J gene TRBJ1-3, with D unclear. V gave up 1 base and J gave up 5 bases, with 15 bases separating them. The germline gives CDR1 SGHTA, CDR2 FQGNSA. The CDR3 is 16 residues long. The CDR3 loop reads CASSLVAAGIRNTIYF. In nucleotides, the CDR3 is TGTGCCAGCAGCTTAGTGGCCGCGGGGATTCGAAACACCATATATTTT.

This clone has only one observation. The CDR3 reads CASSLGQGRLEKLFF. In nucleotides, the CDR3 is TGTGCCAGCAGCTTGGGACAGGGTCGTTTGGAAAAACTGTTTTTT. The chain uses TRBV5-6 and TRBJ1-4; 7 bases match TRBD1. With 0 bases clipped from V and 8 bases from J, the junction kept 7 bases outside the gene matches. Germline V gene lookup returns CDR1 SGHDT and CDR2 YYEEEE. The length of the CDR3 is 15 residues.

The V call is TRBV5-5, the J call TRBJ2-1; maybe TRBD2 (5 bases). This CDR3 has 15 amino acids. Looked up from germline, CDR1 is SGHKS and CDR2 is YYEKEE (reference sequence). Trimming pared 6 bases from V and 8 bases from J, leaving 21 bases between. The chain's CDR3 is CASTPWRLAGDEQFF. The CDR3, as DNA: TGTGCCAGCACTCCGTGGCGGCTAGCTGGGGATGAGCAGTTCTTC.

The CDR3 protein is CASSPKSGGWVEEYEQFF. The CDR3 DNA reads TGTGCCAGCTCACCAAAATCCGGCGGCTGGGTTGAAGAATACGAGCAGTTCTTC. V usage is TRBV18 and J usage is TRBJ2-1; D is undetermined. The CDR3 is 18 residues long. V was shortened by 2 bases and J by 10 bases, with 27 bases between the two germline ends. Germline CDR1 reads KGHSH; CDR2 reads LQKENI.

J is TRBJ1-1 and V is TRBV27; maybe TRBD1 (6 bases). This CDR3 comprises 13 residues. In germline, CDR1 is MNHEY, CDR2 SMNVEV (reference sequence). V dropped 2 bases and J dropped 7 bases, with 11 bases sitting between them. The CDR3 DNA is TGTGCCAGCAGTTTAGAGGCAGGGGTTGAAGCTTTCTTT. Translation gives CASSLEAGVEAFF.